This is a list of T cell receptor beta chains from one sample in a study of T cell responses to AZD1222 COVID-19 vaccine. Generated by immunoSEQ multiplex PCR, the TCRdb table keeps only in-frame clones and is missing some. Of 84,000 or so clones detected, 80% to 90% appear once; the ten largest clones hold about 7.7%. The sample here was peripheral blood, taken on day 0 of AZD1222 vaccination. The source is an adult in good health. CDR3s include the opening cysteine and the closing phenylalanine or tryptophan. D genes are given only for firm matches. Not every row has a clone size; where given, it reads once, few, many or a size class.

size: few
V: TRBV19
D: TRBD1
length: 13
J: TRBJ1-2
DNA: TGTGCCAGCAAGACTCCAGGGGGCTATGGCTACACCTTC
CDR3: CASKTPGGYGYTF

size: .
V: TRBV28
D: .
length: 14
J: TRBJ1-2
DNA: TGTGCCAGCAGTATTAGGGACGGTGACTATGGCTACACCTTC
CDR3: CASSIRDGDYGYTF

size: .
V: TRBV4-2
D: TRBD1
length: 17
J: TRBJ2-1
DNA: TGTGCCAGCAGCCAAGACCCGGGGACAGACTCCTACAATGAGCAGTTCTTC
CDR3: CASSQDPGTDSYNEQFF

size: .
V: TRBV7-9
D: .
length: 15
J: TRBJ2-6
DNA: TGTGCCAGCAGCTCTTTACCCTCTGGGGCCAACGTCCTGACTTTC
CDR3: CASSSLPSGANVLTF

size: .
V: TRBV18
D: TRBD2
length: 16
J: TRBJ2-3
DNA: TGTGCCAGCTCACCCGTACTAGCGGCAAGCACAGATACGCAGTATTTT
CDR3: CASSPVLAASTDTQYF

size: .
V: TRBV19
D: .
length: 13
J: TRBJ1-1
DNA: TGTGCCAGTAGTTTACGGCCGCCCACTGAAGCTTTCTTT
CDR3: CASSLRPPTEAFF

size: once
V: TRBV5-6
D: TRBD1
length: 14
J: TRBJ1-2
DNA: TGTGCCAGCAGCTTGGATGCAGGGGGGTATGGCTACACCTTC
CDR3: CASSLDAGGYGYTF

size: .
V: TRBV18
D: .
length: 15
J: TRBJ2-3
DNA: TGTGCCAGCTCACCAGGTTTCGGGGTTACAGATACGCAGTATTTT
CDR3: CASSPGFGVTDTQYF

size: few
V: TRBV3-1/TRBV3-2
D: .
length: 15
J: TRBJ2-1
DNA: TGTGCCAGCAGCCAAGGCTGGGACTCCTACAATGAGCAGTTCTTC
CDR3: CASSQGWDSYNEQFF

size: .
V: TRBV10-3
D: .
length: 12
J: TRBJ1-5
DNA: TGTGCCAGTGGGGGGGAAAATCAGCCCCAGCATTTT
CDR3: CASGGENQPQHF

size: .
V: TRBV7-9
D: .
length: 14
J: TRBJ2-2
DNA: TGTGCCAGCAGCTTAGGGTTCGTAGCCGGGGAGCTGTTTTTT
CDR3: CASSLGFVAGELFF

size: once
V: TRBV18
D: TRBD1
length: 12
J: TRBJ2-3
DNA: TGTGCCAGCTCGTCCGGGACAGGGGCCCAGTATTTT
CDR3: CASSSGTGAQYF

size: few
V: TRBV11-3
D: .
length: 14
J: TRBJ2-4
DNA: TGTGCCAGCAGCCGAAAGTGGGAGAAAAACATTCAGTACTTC
CDR3: CASSRKWEKNIQYF

size: once
V: TRBV3-1/TRBV3-2
D: TRBD2
length: 15
J: TRBJ2-1
DNA: TGTGCCAGCAGCCAAGAGGCTAGCGGCAACAATGAGCAGTTCTTC
CDR3: CASSQEASGNNEQFF

size: .
V: TRBV19
D: TRBD2
length: 15
J: TRBJ2-1
DNA: TGTGCCAGTAGTATAAAGACTAGCGGGGACAATGAGCAGTTCTTC
CDR3: CASSIKTSGDNEQFF

size: .
V: TRBV19
D: .
length: 12
J: TRBJ2-1
DNA: TGTGCCAGTAGTGTCCTCCGGACTGAGCAGTTCTTC
CDR3: CASSVLRTEQFF

size: .
V: TRBV10-2
D: .
length: 19
J: TRBJ2-2
DNA: TGCGCCAGCAGTGAGAGGGGTCGCCTGAGCGGGCCGGGGACCGGGGAGCTGTTTTTT
CDR3: CASSERGRLSGPGTGELFF

size: .
V: TRBV27
D: TRBD2
length: 14
J: TRBJ2-3
DNA: TGTGCCAGCAGTTTAACGGGAGGGCCAGATACGCAGTATTTT
CDR3: CASSLTGGPDTQYF

size: .
V: TRBV23-1
D: .
length: 10
J: TRBJ2-5
DNA: TGCGCCAGCGTAAGGACCGGACCGTACTTC
CDR3: CASVRTGPYF

size: .
V: TRBV11-2
D: .
length: 15
J: TRBJ1-4
DNA: TGTGCCAGCAGCCAGTGGGGGAACAGAAATGAAAAACTGTTTTTT
CDR3: CASSQWGNRNEKLFF

size: .
V: TRBV29-1
D: TRBD1
length: 14
J: TRBJ2-7
DNA: TGCAGCGTTTCTGGGACAGGGAGCTCCTACGAGCAGTACTTC
CDR3: CSVSGTGSSYEQYF

size: .
V: TRBV11-3
D: TRBD1
length: 13
J: TRBJ1-4
DNA: TGTGCCACCAAGGACAGGTTGAATGAAAAACTGTTTTTT
CDR3: CATKDRLNEKLFF

size: .
V: TRBV30
D: TRBD1
length: 14
J: TRBJ2-7
DNA: TGTGCCTGGTTGGACAGGGGGGACTCCTACGAGCAGTACTTC
CDR3: CAWLDRGDSYEQYF

size: .
V: TRBV18
D: TRBD1
length: 13
J: TRBJ1-2
DNA: TGTGCCAGCTCACCCGACAGGGGCTATGGCTACACCTTC
CDR3: CASSPDRGYGYTF

size: once
V: TRBV2
D: TRBD1
length: 14
J: TRBJ2-5
DNA: TGTGCCAGCACCCAGGACAGGGGGCGGGAGACCCAGTACTTC
CDR3: CASTQDRGRETQYF

size: .
V: TRBV3-1/TRBV3-2
D: .
length: 13
J: TRBJ2-5
DNA: TGTGCCAGCAGCCAGGGGCGGAGCGAGACCCAGTACTTC
CDR3: CASSQGRSETQYF

size: .
V: TRBV6-2/TRBV6-3
D: .
length: 14
J: TRBJ2-7
DNA: TGTGCCAGCAGTTCCACAGAACCACCCTACGAGCAGTACTTC
CDR3: CASSSTEPPYEQYF

size: .
V: TRBV29-1
D: .
length: 14
J: TRBJ1-1
DNA: TGCAGCGTCCTCGTGAGGGGCTACAACACTGAAGCTTTCTTT
CDR3: CSVLVRGYNTEAFF

size: .
V: TRBV5-1
D: .
length: 18
J: TRBJ1-1
DNA: TGCGCCAGCAGCTTGGCCGGCGCGGGGGGGCCTAGTGGCACTGAAGCTTTCTTT
CDR3: CASSLAGAGGPSGTEAFF

size: .
V: TRBV10-3
D: TRBD1
length: 18
J: TRBJ1-5
DNA: TGTGCCATCAGTGAAGACCCAGGATATGGCAGGGGGGATCAGCCCCAGCATTTT
CDR3: CAISEDPGYGRGDQPQHF

size: .
V: TRBV19
D: .
length: 13
J: TRBJ1-1
DNA: TGTGCCAGTTACGGACAACTTAGCACTGAAGCTTTCTTT
CDR3: CASYGQLSTEAFF

size: .
V: TRBV3-1/TRBV3-2
D: .
length: 14
J: TRBJ2-2
DNA: TGTGCCAGCAGCCTGACCTATGGCCCCGGGGAGCTGTTTTTT
CDR3: CASSLTYGPGELFF

size: .
V: TRBV21-1
D: .
length: 17
J: TRBJ2-7
DNA: TGTGCCAGCAGCAAAGAGGACAGGGGATGGGACCCCTACGAGCAGTACTTC
CDR3: CASSKEDRGWDPYEQYF

size: few
V: TRBV15
D: .
length: 17
J: TRBJ2-5
DNA: TGTGCCACCAGCAGAGATCTTTCGGCGGCGGGGCAAGAGACCCAGTACTTC
CDR3: CATSRDLSAAGQETQYF

size: .
V: TRBV28
D: .
length: 16
J: TRBJ2-2
DNA: TGTGCCAGCAGTTTATCCGGGACAGCGGGCACCGGGGAGCTGTTTTTT
CDR3: CASSLSGTAGTGELFF

size: .
V: TRBV13
D: TRBD1
length: 15
J: TRBJ2-3
DNA: TGTGCCAGCAGCCCCGGGGACAGGGGAACAGATACGCAGTATTTT
CDR3: CASSPGDRGTDTQYF

size: .
V: TRBV7-3
D: .
length: 13
J: TRBJ2-3
DNA: TGTGCCAGCAGCCCCCCTGGCACAGATACGCAGTATTTT
CDR3: CASSPPGTDTQYF

size: .
V: TRBV6-2/TRBV6-3
D: .
length: 15
J: TRBJ1-5
DNA: TGTGCCAGCAGTACTGACACCTATAGCAATCAGCCCCAGCATTTT
CDR3: CASSTDTYSNQPQHF

size: .
V: TRBV5-4
D: .
length: 13
J: TRBJ2-3
DNA: TGTGCCTTTGAGGGAGAGTGGGCAGATACGCAGTATTTT
CDR3: CAFEGEWADTQYF